These 26 T cell receptor beta chains were all obtained from the same sample, sequenced in a study of CD8+ T cells in alopecia areata. As to treatment: oral pan-JAK inhibitor, 5-10 mg twice daily. RNA extraction and reverse transcription yielded cDNA as sequencing template. Measured with immunoSEQ multiplex PCR; TCRdb has only the in-frame clones, and not every one. The profile shows under 350,000 clones, 58% of them singletons. Material: CD4+ T cells sorted from blood, obtained at week 24, from a patient treated with tofacitinib. All receptors derive from a human donor with alopecia areata.

This clone was picked up a small number of times. The chain has TRBV2 and TRBJ1-2; 8 nucleotides align to TRBD1. Germline values: CDR1 SNHLY, CDR2 FYNNEI. The CDR3 runs to 12 residues. With 8 bases clipped from V and 9 bases from J, the junction kept 8 bases outside the gene matches. In DNA, the CDR3 is TGTGCCAGCGGCCGGGGACAGGATCGCTACACCTTC. Translated, it gives CASGRGQDRYTF.

CDR3 region: CASSYTRGDQPQHF. In DNA form, the CDR3 reads TGTGCCAGCAGTTACACCCGGGGGGATCAGCCCCAGCATTTT. The chain has TRBV6-5 and TRBJ1-5; D is possibly TRBD1 (5 bases). Trimming took 2 bases from V and 5 from J, leaving 10 bases between them. The length of the CDR3 is 14 residues. CDR1 and CDR2 (germline): MNHEY, SVGAGI.

V usage is TRBV4-3 and J usage is TRBJ1-2; TRBD1 aligns across 8 bases. Germline V gene sequence: CDR1 LGHNA, CDR2 YSLEER. The CDR3 has 15 residues. The V segment lost 1 base and the J segment 5 bases; nucleotides outside the gene matches: 6. The CDR3 coding sequence is TGCGCCAGCAGCCAAGGTCCGGGACAGGATTATGGCTACACCTTC. Protein product: CASSQGPGQDYGYTF.

The chain combines TRBV19 with TRBJ1-2; TRBD1 matches at 8 bases. Germline CDR1 reads LNHDA; CDR2 reads SQIVND (reference sequence). V dropped 1 base and J dropped 7; count of bases not matched to a gene: 11. This CDR3 comprises 16 residues. The CDR3 spells CASSIAGGQGRAGYTF. In nucleotides, the CDR3 is TGTGCCAGTAGTATAGCCGGAGGACAGGGAAGGGCTGGCTACACCTTC.

This clone occurred a few times. The V gene is TRBV29-1, the J gene TRBJ2-6; D not resolved. The V end lost 8 bases, the J end lost 0 bases, and 8 bases lay between the germline ends. The CDR3 length is 13 residues. Germline CDR1 is SQVTM and CDR2 is ANQGSEA. CDR3 sequence reads: CSIRVSGANVLTF. CDR3 in DNA: TGCAGCATCCGTGTCTCTGGGGCCAACGTCCTGACTTTC.

The chain uses TRBV29-1 and TRBJ2-3; 8 nucleotides match TRBD2. Germline CDR1 SQVTM, CDR2 ANQGSEA. The CDR3 has 12 amino acids. The CDR3 DNA reads TGCAGTACCGGGAGGGGGACAGATACGCAGTATTTT. This gives the protein CSTGRGTDTQYF.

J is TRBJ1-1 and V is TRBV5-6, with TRBD1 as a possible D gene (5 bases). Germline V lookup: CDR1 SGHDT, CDR2 YYEEEE. Deletions cut 3 bases from V and 8 bases from J, with 14 bases between. The CDR3 extends over 13 amino acids. CDR3 loop: CASSSPGRDEAFF. The CDR3, as DNA: TGTGCCAGCAGCTCACCAGGACGGGACGAAGCTTTCTTT.

The chain employs TRBV5-4 and TRBJ2-7; possibly TRBD1 or TRBD2 for D (7 bases each). Trimming pared 3 bases from V and 6 bases from J, leaving 13 bases between. In germline, CDR1 is SGHNT, CDR2 YYREEE (reference sequence). This CDR3 is built from 13 residues. The CDR3 DNA follows: TGTGCCAGCAGCTCCGGCAGGGGGGGCGAGCAGTACTTC. Translated: CASSSGRGGEQYF.

V is TRBV2 and J is TRBJ1-1; D ambiguous. CDR1 and CDR2 from the germline V gene are SNHLY and FYNNEI. This CDR3 has 15 amino acids. V shed 3 bases and J shed 0 bases, with 11 bases lying between them. The CDR3 here is CASSERQPLNTEAFF. The CDR3 coding sequence is TGTGCCAGCAGTGAGAGGCAGCCGCTGAACACTGAAGCTTTCTTT.

V and J are TRBV6-6 and TRBJ2-7; TRBD2 aligns across 9 bases. This CDR3 comprises 14 residues. After removal of 8 bases from V and 4 bases from J, the junction contained 9 bases not matched to a gene. In germline, CDR1 is MNHNY, CDR2 SVGAGI (reference sequence). The CDR3 sequence is CASGPLSGGYEQYF. The CDR3 DNA reads as TGTGCCAGCGGCCCCCTTAGCGGGGGTTACGAGCAGTACTTC.

The V gene is TRBV19, the J gene TRBJ2-7; the D gene is possibly TRBD1 (5 bases). The ends were cut back, 6 bases at V and 0 bases at J, with 21 bases in the middle. The CDR3 runs 17 residues. CDR1 LNHDA and CDR2 SQIVND come from the germline V gene (reference sequence). The CDR3 reads CASSPQLGTGASYEQYF. Written as DNA, the CDR3 is TGTGCCAGTAGCCCCCAGTTGGGCACAGGAGCCTCCTACGAGCAGTACTTC.

The V gene is TRBV29-1, the J gene TRBJ1-2; the D is unclear. This CDR3 region has 13 residues. The V end was cut by 4 bases, the J end by 2 bases, with 11 bases between. Germline V gene sequence: CDR1 SQVTM, CDR2 ANQGSEA. In nucleotides, the CDR3 is TGCAGCGTTGTGCTGGGGATAAACTATGGCTACACCTTC. It translates to CSVVLGINYGYTF. The whole variable domain, remainder taken from reference TRBV29-1 and TRBJ1-2, is SAVISQKPSRDICQRGTSLTIQCQVDSQVTMMFWYRQQPGQSLTLIATANQGSEATYESGFVIDKFPISRPNLTFSTLTVSNMSPEDSSIYLCSVVLGINYGYTFGSGTRLTVV.

V usage is TRBV4-1 and J usage is TRBJ1-2; D remains unclear. V was trimmed by 0 bases and J by 8 bases, leaving 16 bases between them. Per germline, CDR1 MGHRA and CDR2 YSYEKL. CDR3 length equals 15 residues. CDR3 amino acids: CASSQDLIGSRGYTF. DNA of the CDR3: TGCGCCAGCAGCCAAGATCTTATCGGATCTAGGGGCTACACCTTC.

This clone was picked up a small number of times. The chain couples TRBV28 to TRBJ2-1; D gene unclear. Germline CDR1 reads MDHEN; CDR2 reads SYDVKM. V shed 6 bases and J shed 6 bases, with 21 bases lying between them. This CDR3 region has 16 residues. The CDR3 reads CASRPPGVPTGNEQFF. In DNA form, the CDR3 reads TGTGCCAGCAGACCCCCCGGAGTCCCCACGGGCAATGAGCAGTTCTTC.

The rearrangement uses TRBV4-1 and TRBJ2-3; unclear D gene. This CDR3 contains 14 residues. V lost 0 bases, J lost 4 bases, and 8 bases lay in between. CDR1 MGHRA and CDR2 YSYEKL come from the germline V gene. CDR3 DNA: TGCGCCAGCAGCCAAGACGAGGTATCAGATACGCAGTATTTT. The encoded protein is CASSQDEVSDTQYF.

This CDR3 is CSVEARGQGNYGYTF. For the CDR3, the DNA is TGCAGCGTTGAAGCTAGGGGACAGGGGAACTATGGCTACACCTTC. This chain links TRBV29-1 with TRBJ1-2, with TRBD1 identical over 10 bases. Germline V gene data show CDR1 as SQVTM and CDR2 as ANQGSEA. Germline trimming cut 1 base from V and 2 bases from J; bases unmatched to any gene: 4. The CDR3 spans 15 residues.

The genes are TRBV29-1 and TRBJ2-1; TRBD2 aligns across 10 bases. CDR1 and CDR2 (germline): SQVTM, ANQGSEA. This CDR3 is built from 15 residues. V lost 4 bases to trimming and J lost 6 bases; unmatched junction nucleotides: 9. The CDR3 region has the DNA TGCAGCGTTGCTTCTCGCAGCGGGGGGGGCAATGAGCAGTTCTTC. Protein: CSVASRSGGGNEQFF.

The rearrangement uses TRBV2 and TRBJ2-3; TRBD1 might be the D (5 bases). This CDR3 comprises 17 residues. The germline gives CDR1 SNHLY, CDR2 FYNNEI. Trimming shortened V by 3 bases and J by 1 base, and 17 bases separated the two germline ends. The DNA of the CDR3 is TGTGCCAGCAGTGATGGTTGGGCAGGGAAAGGCACAGATACGCAGTATTTT. Encoded protein: CASSDGWAGKGTDTQYF.

J is TRBJ1-2 and V is TRBV18; TRBD1 might be the D (6 bases). V lost 6 bases and J 1 base, leaving 9 bases between the germline ends. Germline V CDR1 and CDR2: KGHSH, LQKENI. This CDR3 has 13 residues. CDR3 loop: CASSSDSNYGYTF. CDR3 nucleotides: TGTGCCAGCTCCTCGGACAGTAACTATGGCTACACCTTC.

This clone was counted a few times. This sequence joins TRBV30 and TRBJ2-1; 12 nucleotides match TRBD2. The length of the CDR3 is 15 residues. V lost 4 bases and J lost 5; bases outside the gene matches: 6. Germline-derived CDR1 and CDR2 are GTSNPN and SVGIG (reference sequence). The CDR3 bases are TGTGCCTGGAACCAAGGACTAGCGGGGAACAATGAGCAGTTCTTC. This sequence encodes CAWNQGLAGNNEQFF.

The rearrangement links TRBV7-2 to TRBJ1-1; the D is unclear. Germline CDR1 is SGHTA and CDR2 is FQGNSA. The CDR3 is made up of 12 amino acids. Trimming took off 7 bases at V and 2 bases at J, with 8 bases between the two ends. For the CDR3, the DNA is TGTGCCAGCAACGAGAGAAACACTGAAGCTTTCTTT. Its protein is CASNERNTEAFF.

The chain joins TRBV6-1 to TRBJ1-2; the D gene is possibly TRBD1 (5 bases). The germline V gene has CDR1 MNHNS and CDR2 SASEGT. This CDR3 has 13 amino acids. Trimming shortened V by 1 base and J by 7 bases, and 10 bases separated the two germline ends. The CDR3 sequence is CASSEGGTGGYTF. The CDR3 DNA reads as TGTGCCAGCAGTGAAGGAGGGACCGGTGGCTACACCTTC.

As to this clone: Other DNA sequences in this specimen translate into the identical CDR3. The chain has TRBV28 and TRBJ2-3, with D uncertain. The ends were cut back, 4 bases at V and 0 bases at J, with 8 bases in the middle. This CDR3 contains 14 residues. Germline CDR1 and CDR2: MDHEN and SYDVKM. The CDR3 loop is CASSSLTSTDTQYF. CDR3 sequence (DNA): TGTGCCAGCAGTTCTTTGACTAGCACAGATACGCAGTATTTT.

Here the CDR3 DNA reads TGCGCCAGCAGCCCCATGATGGCGGATACGCAGTATTTT. Its translation is CASSPMMADTQYF. This chain joins TRBV5-1 and TRBJ2-3; D unclear. The CDR3 has 13 amino acids. Trimming removed 4 bases from V and 6 bases from J, with 12 bases in between. In germline, CDR1 is SGHRS, CDR2 YFSETQ.

V is TRBV18 and J is TRBJ2-1; TRBD1 aligns across 11 bases. This CDR3 has 15 residues. J was trimmed by 4 bases and V by 4 bases; bases with no gene match: 3. Germline values: CDR1 KGHSH, CDR2 LQKENI. The CDR3 DNA reads as TGTGCCAGCTCACTTGGACAGGGGGCTTACAATGAGCAGTTCTTC. Amino acids: CASSLGQGAYNEQFF.

The chain links TRBV13 to TRBJ1-4; 7 bases map to TRBD1. CDR1 PRHDT and CDR2 FYEKMQ come from the germline V gene (reference sequence). The V segment lost 8 bases and the J segment 3 bases; nucleotides outside the gene matches: 3. The CDR3 is 13 amino acids. CDR3 in DNA: TGTGCCAGCCGGGACAGATCTAATGAAAAACTGTTTTTT. Its protein product is CASRDRSNEKLFF. Supplemented by reference TRBV13 and TRBJ1-4, the full variable domain reads AAGVIQSPRHLIKEKRETATLKCYPIPRHDTVYWYQQGPGQDPQFLISFYEKMQSDKGSIPDRFSAQQFSDYHSELNMSSLELGDSALYFCASRDRSNEKLFFGSGTQLSVL.